This T cell receptor beta chain was identified during a study of cytomegalovirus exposure and HLA in healthy donors. V shed 3 bases and J shed 3 bases, with 9 bases lying between them. Looked up from germline, CDR1 is LNHNV and CDR2 is YYDKDF (reference sequence). This CDR3 contains 13 residues. TCRdb's copy holds only in-frame clones and misses some; the assay was immunoSEQ multiplex PCR. The sample gives 200,000 to 250,000 clones, just over 90% of which show up once; about 1% is in the top ten. Whole-study findings and limits: Cytomegalovirus-associated status was assigned to about 170 TCR beta chains.

To note about this clone: Its antigen is as yet unknown.

Separate from the roughly 730-subject first cohort, the 120-subject validation cohort was the one that the donors belonged to. Sequencing input: PBMCs. This receptor was identified in a woman between 18 and 29 years old in good health and CMV-seronegative. The chain employs TRBV15 and TRBJ2-7; D gene ambiguous. In DNA form, the CDR3 reads TGTGCCACCAGCAGCGAGGAGTTCTACGAGCAGTACTTC. It yields the protein CATSSEEFYEQYF.